This record looks at one T cell receptor (beta chain) sequence and its context. Its recognized antigen is unknown. Nothing much larger sits one base from this clone, and base qualities are not available. The entry originates in a study of blood T cell repertoires in COVID-19 (dated by TCRdb to between 2020 and 2021). In the study overall: Collaborator samples came from the United States, Italy and Spain and covered acute and convalescent phases of COVID-19. Samples were obtained from the ongoing ImmuneRACE study (first 160 participants) and from roughly 1,300 subjects provided by 6 global collaborators. The repertoires were made available in a free public database intended to serve as a resource for research on the immune response to SARS-CoV-2. Subjects who had been exposed to COVID-19, were actively infected with it, or had recovered from it provided the deeply sampled blood TCRbeta repertoires that made up the dataset. The material from the prospective study consisted of cDNA or gDNA derived from T cells, B-cell-depleted T cells, or PBMCs. Sample metadata almost always included a de-identified subject ID, COVID-19 status, age in years and sex. Where available, HLA class I and class II types were obtained from metadata supplied by the sample provider rather than from assay-based typing. What the work shows at the level of the full study, not this receptor alone: The quantity of clinical and demographic metadata differed by source and by participant and was supplied without curation.

For this chain, trimming is 8 bases at the V end and 3 bases at the J end, and the number of junction bases without a gene match is 10. The germline V gene encodes CDR1 LNHDA and CDR2 SQIVND (reference sequence). The CDR3 runs 15 amino acids, cysteine and phenylalanine included. Of the read, only the CDR3 DNA is kept; its 45 bases are in frame from base 1. TCRbeta CDR3 regions were amplified from genomic DNA using the immunoSEQ Assay, a bias-controlled multiplex PCR. As for how the authors treated the data: The number of nucleated cells in each sample was estimated by amplification of reference gene primers within the assay. To quantify the absolute abundance of each unique TCRbeta CDR3 rearrangement, sequence reads were collapsed and filtered. For each sample, productive Simpson clonality was calculated as the square root of Simpson's diversity index across productive rearrangements. TCRdb carries this immuneACCESS record with in-frame sequences only. Its versions omit some clonotypes, under half of them owing to an unresolved V gene in the studies checked, with the rest unexplained. The V and J calls and clone size are taken from that table; D and trimming were inferred from the DNA. This sample gives over 150,000 clones in total; 70% to 85% of them show up just once. The biggest ten clones account for approximately 3% of the sample.

Participants in the prospective study were aged roughly 18 to 89 years, lived in about two dozen United States geographic areas, and enrolled through a virtual design. In the prospective study, participants were assigned to cohorts based on the clinical history participants reported in a screening survey and a study questionnaire. ImmuneRACE Cohort 3 recovered participants were defined by two consecutive negative NP/OP PCR tests, healthcare professional clearance, or symptom resolution. Mobile phlebotomists in the prospective study collected whole blood, serum and a nasopharyngeal or oropharyngeal swab from every participant. Prospective study participants could optionally give additional blood draws and questionnaires over a roughly two-month period. Before DNA extraction, prospective study blood samples were shipped either frozen or at room temperature.

The specimen sequenced was PBMCs or T cells enriched from blood (not recorded which). Rearrangement joined TRBV19 to TRBJ2-3; the central 8 bases match TRBD2. The TCR sequence derives from a woman aged 25 to 45 who had recovered from COVID-19. CDR3 protein: CASVGRGGLTDTQYF. In nucleotides, the sequence is TGTGCCAGTGTAGGTCGGGGGGGCCTGACAGATACGCAGTATTTT.